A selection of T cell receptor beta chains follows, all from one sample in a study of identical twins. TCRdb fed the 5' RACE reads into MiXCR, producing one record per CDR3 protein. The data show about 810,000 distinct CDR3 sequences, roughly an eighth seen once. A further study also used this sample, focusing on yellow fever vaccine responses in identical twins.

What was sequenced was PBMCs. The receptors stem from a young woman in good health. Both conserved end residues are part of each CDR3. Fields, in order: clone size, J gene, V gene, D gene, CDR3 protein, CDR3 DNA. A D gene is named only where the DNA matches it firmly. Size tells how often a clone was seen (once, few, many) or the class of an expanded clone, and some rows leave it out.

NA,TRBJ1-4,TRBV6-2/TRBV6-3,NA,CASSQGDTLGQKLFF,TGTGCCAGCAGTCAAGGGGACACCCTCGGGCAAAAACTGTTTTTT
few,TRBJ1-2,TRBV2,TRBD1,CASSDRGPDGYTF,TGTGCCAGCAGTGACAGGGGGCCGGATGGCTACACCTTC
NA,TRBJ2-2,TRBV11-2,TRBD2,CASSLVLAGGPVTGELFF,TGTGCCAGCAGCTTAGTTCTAGCGGGAGGGCCGGTCACCGGGGAGCTGTTTTTT
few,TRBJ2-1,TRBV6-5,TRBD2,CASSYGTSGGYNEQFF,TGTGCCAGCAGTTACGGGACTAGCGGGGGCTACAATGAGCAGTTCTTC
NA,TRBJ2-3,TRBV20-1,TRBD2,CSARDARGADTQYF,TGCAGTGCTAGAGATGCCCGGGGGGCAGATACGCAGTATTTT
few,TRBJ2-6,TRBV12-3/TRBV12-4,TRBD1,CASSLATGTGGFRGANVLTF,TGTGCCAGCAGTTTAGCTACCGGGACAGGGGGCTTCCGTGGGGCCAACGTCCTGACTTTC
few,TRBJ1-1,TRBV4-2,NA,CASSQVRQFNTEAFF,TGTGCCAGCAGCCAAGTCAGACAATTCAACACTGAAGCTTTCTTT
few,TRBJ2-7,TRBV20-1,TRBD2,CSATGLAGYEQYF,TGCAGTGCTACGGGACTAGCGGGATACGAGCAGTACTTC
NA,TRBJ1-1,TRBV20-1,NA,CSASKQMGTEAFF,TGCAGTGCTAGCAAACAGATGGGGACTGAAGCTTTCTTT
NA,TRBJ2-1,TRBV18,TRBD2,CASSPYVAASGGGRNEQFF,TGTGCCAGCTCACCCTACGTCGCGGCTAGCGGTGGGGGTCGCAATGAGCAGTTCTTC
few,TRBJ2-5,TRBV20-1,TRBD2,CSARYAGVYETQYF,TGCAGTGCTAGATACGCGGGAGTGTATGAGACCCAGTACTTC
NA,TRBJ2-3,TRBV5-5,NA,CASSATGEGWSYF,TGTGCCAGCAGCGCCACAGGGGAGGGATGGTCGTATTTT
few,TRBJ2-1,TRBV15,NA,CATSARTYNEQFF,TGTGCCACCAGCGCCCGGACGTACAATGAGCAGTTCTTC
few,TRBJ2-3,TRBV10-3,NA,CAISGAQGFVGTDTQYF,TGTGCCATCAGTGGGGCCCAGGGGTTTGTAGGCACAGATACGCAGTATTTT
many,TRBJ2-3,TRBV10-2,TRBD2,CASSSYDSGVSTDTQYF,TGCGCCAGCAGCTCCTATGACAGCGGGGTTAGCACAGATACGCAGTATTTT
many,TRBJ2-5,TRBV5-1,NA,CASSFLGGLQETQYF,TGCGCCAGCAGCTTTTTGGGAGGTTTGCAAGAGACCCAGTACTTC
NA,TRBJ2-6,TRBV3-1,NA,CASRRAGAGANVLTF,TGTGCCAGCAGGCGAGCAGGGGCTGGGGCCAACGTCCTGACTTTC
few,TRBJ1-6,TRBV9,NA,CASSVRHDNSPLHF,TGTGCCAGCAGCGTTCGGCACGATAATTCACCCCTCCACTTT
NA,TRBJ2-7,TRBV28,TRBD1,CASRPTGGGQYF,TGTGCCAGCAGACCGACAGGGGGAGGGCAGTACTTC
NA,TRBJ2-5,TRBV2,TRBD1,CASTRTGGIQETQYF,TGTGCCAGCACCCGGACAGGGGGAATCCAAGAGACCCAGTACTTC
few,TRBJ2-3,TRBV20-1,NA,CSARDSVRTDTQYF,TGCAGTGCTAGAGATTCGGTCCGCACAGATACGCAGTATTTT
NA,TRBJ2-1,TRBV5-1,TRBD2,CASSLAPAGSNEQFF,TGCGCCAGCAGCTTGGCCCCAGCGGGGTCCAATGAGCAGTTCTTC
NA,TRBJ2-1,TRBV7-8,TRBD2,CASNSGLAGRDEQFF,TGTGCCAGCAACTCAGGACTAGCGGGAAGGGATGAGCAGTTCTTC
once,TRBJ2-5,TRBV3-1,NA,CATSIGHGDMRETQYF,TGTGCCACCAGCATCGGCCACGGGGACATGCGAGAGACCCAGTACTTC
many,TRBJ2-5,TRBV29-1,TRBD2,CSVGDLGLAGGETQYF,TGCAGCGTTGGTGATCTGGGCCTAGCGGGAGGAGAGACCCAGTACTTC
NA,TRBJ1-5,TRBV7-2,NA,CASSLISHRSQPQHF,TGTGCCAGCAGCTTAATTTCCCACAGGTCTCAGCCCCAGCATTTT
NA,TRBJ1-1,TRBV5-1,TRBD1,CASSLSGQANTEAFF,TGCGCCAGCAGCTTGTCCGGACAGGCGAACACTGAAGCTTTCTTT
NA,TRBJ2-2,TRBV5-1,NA,CASSLDTSGTGELFF,TGCGCCAGCAGCTTGGATACTTCGGGCACCGGGGAGCTGTTTTTT
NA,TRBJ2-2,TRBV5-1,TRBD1,CASRSQGQATGELFF,TGCGCCAGCCGCAGTCAGGGACAGGCCACCGGGGAGCTGTTTTTT
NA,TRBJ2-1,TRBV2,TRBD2,CASSEAYLAGGYNEQFF,TGTGCCAGCAGTGAAGCATATCTAGCGGGAGGCTACAATGAGCAGTTCTTC
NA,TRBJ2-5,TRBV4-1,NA,CASSQVGPAAQETQYF,TGCGCCAGCAGCCAAGTAGGACCCGCGGCACAAGAGACCCAGTACTTC
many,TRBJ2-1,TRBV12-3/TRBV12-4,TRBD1,CASSPGTGNNEQFF,TGTGCCAGCAGTCCCGGGACAGGCAATAATGAGCAGTTCTTC
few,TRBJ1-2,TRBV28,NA,CASSFLNAGHAYGYTF,TGTGCCAGCAGTTTTCTGAATGCGGGGCACGCCTATGGCTACACCTTC
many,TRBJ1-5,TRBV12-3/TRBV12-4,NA,CASSLIWVGDQPQHF,TGTGCCAGCAGTTTGATCTGGGTAGGGGATCAGCCCCAGCATTTT
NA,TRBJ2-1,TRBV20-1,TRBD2,CSARALAANNEQFF,TGCAGTGCTAGAGCCCTAGCGGCCAACAATGAGCAGTTCTTC
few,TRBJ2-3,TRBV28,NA,CASSPGHTDTQYF,TGTGCCAGCAGTCCTGGGCACACAGATACGCAGTATTTT
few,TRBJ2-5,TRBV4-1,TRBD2,CASSQESSGVQETQYF,TGCGCCAGCAGCCAAGAGTCTAGCGGGGTCCAAGAGACCCAGTACTTC
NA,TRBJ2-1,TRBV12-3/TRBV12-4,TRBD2,CASSVASGRINEQFF,TGTGCCAGCAGCGTGGCTAGCGGGAGAATTAATGAGCAGTTCTTC
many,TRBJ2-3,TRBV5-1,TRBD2,CASSLAAGATDTQYF,TGCGCCAGCAGCTTGGCTGCGGGAGCCACAGATACGCAGTATTTT
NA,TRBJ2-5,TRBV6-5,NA,CASSYSQGSAVETQYF,TGTGCCAGCAGTTATTCCCAGGGCAGCGCAGTAGAGACCCAGTACTTC
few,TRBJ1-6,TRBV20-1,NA,CSARDVEAPLHF,TGCAGTGCTAGAGATGTGGAGGCACCCCTCCACTTT
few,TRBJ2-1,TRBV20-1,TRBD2,CSARGGGLAGAHNEQFF,TGCAGTGCTAGAGGGGGCGGGCTAGCGGGAGCCCACAATGAGCAGTTCTTC
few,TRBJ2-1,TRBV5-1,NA,CASSSNEDFPAEQFF,TGCGCCAGCAGCTCCAACGAGGACTTCCCTGCGGAGCAGTTCTTC
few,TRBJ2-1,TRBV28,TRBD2,CASSSSLAERNSYNEQFF,TGTGCCAGCAGTTCGTCTCTAGCGGAACGAAACTCCTACAATGAGCAGTTCTTC
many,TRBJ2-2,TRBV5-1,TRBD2,CASSPLRTSGSMGTGELFF,TGCGCCAGCAGCCCACTTCGGACTAGCGGGAGTATGGGCACCGGGGAGCTGTTTTTT
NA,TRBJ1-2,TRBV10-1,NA,CASSEITVDINYGYTF,TGCGCCAGCAGTGAGATAACAGTTGATATTAACTATGGCTACACCTTC
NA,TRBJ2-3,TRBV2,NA,CASSGWGLGTDTQYF,TGTGCCAGCAGTGGTTGGGGTCTCGGCACAGATACGCAGTATTTT
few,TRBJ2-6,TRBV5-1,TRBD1,CASSWPGQGSSGANVLTF,TGCGCCAGCAGCTGGCCGGGACAGGGAAGCTCTGGGGCCAACGTCCTGACTTTC
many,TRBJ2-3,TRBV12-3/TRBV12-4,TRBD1,CASSAGGRGLTDTQYF,TGTGCCAGCAGTGCAGGGGGCAGGGGGCTCACAGATACGCAGTATTTT
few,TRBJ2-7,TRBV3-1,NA,CASNSPGESYEQYF,TGTGCCAGCAACTCACCGGGGGAGTCCTACGAGCAGTACTTC
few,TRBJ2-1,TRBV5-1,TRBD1,CASSSGQGSVNEQFF,TGCGCCAGCAGCTCCGGACAGGGGTCGGTCAATGAGCAGTTCTTC
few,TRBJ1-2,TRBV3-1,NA,CASTGSRNYGYTF,TGTGCCAGCACGGGGTCAAGAAACTATGGCTACACCTTC
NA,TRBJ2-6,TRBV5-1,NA,CASTVRELTSGANVLTF,TGCGCCAGCACGGTTCGAGAATTAACCTCTGGGGCCAACGTCCTGACTTTC
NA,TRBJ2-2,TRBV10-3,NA,CAISEPQMTGELFF,TGTGCCATCAGTGAACCACAGATGACCGGGGAGCTGTTTTTT
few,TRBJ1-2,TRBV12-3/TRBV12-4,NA,CASSHPDSSNYYGYTF,TGTGCCAGCAGTCACCCGGACAGTTCCAATTACTATGGCTACACCTTC
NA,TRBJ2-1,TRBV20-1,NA,CSAPAVVEYNEQFF,TGCAGTGCTCCAGCTGTAGTCGAATACAATGAGCAGTTCTTC
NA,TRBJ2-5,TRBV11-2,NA,CASSVTDGETQYF,TGTGCCAGCAGCGTGACAGACGGGGAGACCCAGTACTTC
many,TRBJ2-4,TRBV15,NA,CATSRGESKNIQYF,TGTGCCACCAGTAGAGGGGAATCCAAAAACATTCAGTACTTC
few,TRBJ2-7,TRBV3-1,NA,CASSQMPTGLYEQYF,TGTGCCAGCAGCCAGATGCCGACAGGTCTGTACGAGCAGTACTTC
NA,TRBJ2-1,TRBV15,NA,CATSRDFLADEQFF,TGTGCCACCAGCAGAGATTTTCTAGCCGATGAGCAGTTCTTC